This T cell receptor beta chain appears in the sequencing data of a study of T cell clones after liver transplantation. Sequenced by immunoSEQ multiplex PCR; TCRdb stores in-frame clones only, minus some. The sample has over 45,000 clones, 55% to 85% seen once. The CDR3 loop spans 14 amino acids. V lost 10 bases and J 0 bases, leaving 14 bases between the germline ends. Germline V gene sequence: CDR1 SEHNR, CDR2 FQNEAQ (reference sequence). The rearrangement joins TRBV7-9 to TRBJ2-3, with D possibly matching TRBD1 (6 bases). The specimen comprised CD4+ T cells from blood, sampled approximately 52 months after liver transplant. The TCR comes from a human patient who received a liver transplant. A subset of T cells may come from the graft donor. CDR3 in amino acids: CATTKDRSTDTQYF. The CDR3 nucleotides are TGTGCCACAACCAAAGACAGGAGCACAGATACGCAGTATTTT.